This TCR beta chain appears in the sequencing data of a study of blood T cell repertoires in COVID-19. Overall study context: Material from acute and convalescent COVID-19 was sourced from the United States, Italy and Spain. PBMCs, B-cell-depleted T cells, or T cells provided the cDNA or gDNA that made up the material.

Study processing details: Reference gene primers were amplified, and this amplification served to estimate nucleated cell counts. This table comes from immunoSEQ multiplex PCR, and its TCRdb copy is limited to in-frame clones, with some not included. V and J calls plus clone size are reproduced from that table; the DNA served to infer D and trimming. Of 200,000 or so clones listed, roughly four fifths are singletons. The CDR3 sequence is 14 residues long. The germline V gene encodes CDR1 MNHEY and CDR2 SVGAGI. Deletions cut 6 bases from V and 1 base from J, with 12 bases between. The chain joins TRBV6-5 to TRBJ1-1, with no clear D. This clonotype was obtained from a middle-aged woman with acute or convalescent COVID-19. Sequences were obtained from peripheral blood. Here the CDR3 reads CASRSTVKNTEAFF. In DNA, the CDR3 is TGTGCCAGCAGGTCAACAGTGAAGAACACTGAAGCTTTCTTT.